These T cell receptor beta chains were read from a single sample in a study of cytomegalovirus exposure and HLA in healthy donors. Using immunoSEQ multiplex PCR, the repertoire was profiled, and TCRdb retains in-frame clones only, with some absent. The repertoire includes tens of thousands of clones, under 85% of them detected once, and approximately 5.4% sits in the top ten. Sequenced: PBMCs. The receptors originated from a male donor in good health and CMV-seropositive. Both conserved end residues are part of each CDR3.

TRBV11-2	TRBJ2-1	CAAGYWDREQFF
TRBV9	TRBJ1-6	CASSSQQGGYNSPLHF
TRBV4-3	TRBJ2-1	CASSQDLNGQGFNRFF
TRBV6-5	TRBJ1-6	CASSYDRNNSPLHF
TRBV5-1	TRBJ2-3	CASTPGVTDTQYF
TRBV19	TRBJ2-7	CASSWDRGLSYEQYF
TRBV5-4	TRBJ2-7	CASSESPGQGSYEQYF
TRBV5-1	TRBJ1-1	CASSLTANTEAFF
TRBV7-8	TRBJ2-7	CASSTRDRLYEQYF
TRBV9	TRBJ2-3	CASSVDGGAADTQYF
TRBV5-4	TRBJ2-3	CASSPGTDTQYF
TRBV19	TRBJ2-5	CASSIAPGAETQYF
TRBV5-1	TRBJ2-1	CASSLAGSSYNEQFF
TRBV10-3	TRBJ2-1	CAISGDLSSYNEQFF
TRBV7-3	TRBJ2-2	CASSPNGQGWNTGELFF
TRBV7-2	TRBJ2-3	CASSLISGTDTQYF
TRBV4-3	TRBJ2-6	CASSQVTGSGANILTF
TRBV7-2	TRBJ2-2	CASSITNTGELFF
TRBV6-6	TRBJ2-7	CASSYSNSSPYEQYF
TRBV6-4	TRBJ2-6	CASSDQGGGANVLTF
TRBV9	TRBJ1-1	CASSAGDSKNTEAFF
TRBV4-2	TRBJ2-7	CASSQGVTNYEQYF
TRBV7-3	TRBJ2-1	CASSPVAGHYNEQFF
TRBV7-8	TRBJ1-1	CASSLAQATRNTEAFF
TRBV10-2	TRBJ2-7	CASSPGTPTYEQYF
TRBV10-3	TRBJ2-1	CAIRDTSSYNEQFF
TRBV11-2	TRBJ2-7	CASSLQGSFYEQYF
TRBV4-2	TRBJ2-5	CASSQKGAGGNHQETQYF
TRBV6-5	TRBJ1-5	CASSYSEGQPQHF